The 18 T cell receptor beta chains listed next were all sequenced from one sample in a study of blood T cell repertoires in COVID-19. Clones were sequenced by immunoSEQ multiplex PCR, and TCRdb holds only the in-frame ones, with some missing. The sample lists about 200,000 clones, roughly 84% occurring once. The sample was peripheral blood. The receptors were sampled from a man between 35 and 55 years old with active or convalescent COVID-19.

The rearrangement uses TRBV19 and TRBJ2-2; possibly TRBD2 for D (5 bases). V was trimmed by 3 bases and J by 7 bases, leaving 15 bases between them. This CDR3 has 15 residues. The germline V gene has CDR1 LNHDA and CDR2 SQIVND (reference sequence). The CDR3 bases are TGTGCCAGTAGTATGAATAGCGTACCCGGCGGGGAGCTGTTTTTT. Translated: CASSMNSVPGGELFF.

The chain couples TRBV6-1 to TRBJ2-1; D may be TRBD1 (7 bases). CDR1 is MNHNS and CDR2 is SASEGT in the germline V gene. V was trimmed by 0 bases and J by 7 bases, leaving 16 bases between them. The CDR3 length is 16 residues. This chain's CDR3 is CASSEAHWRGLNEQFF. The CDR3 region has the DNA TGTGCCAGCAGTGAAGCGCACTGGAGGGGGCTTAATGAGCAGTTCTTC.

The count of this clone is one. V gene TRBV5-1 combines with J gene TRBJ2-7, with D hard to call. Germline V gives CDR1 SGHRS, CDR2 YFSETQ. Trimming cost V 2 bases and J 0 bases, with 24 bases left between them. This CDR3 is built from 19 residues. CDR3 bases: TGCGCCAGCAGCTTTACATCCCCAATCACAATCCCTAGCTCCTACGAGCAGTACTTC. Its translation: CASSFTSPITIPSSYEQYF.

Here the CDR3 reads CASSQDGGQTNQPQHF. CDR3 sequence (DNA): TGTGCCAGCAGCCAAGATGGGGGACAGACCAATCAGCCCCAGCATTTT. This chain joins TRBV4-2 and TRBJ1-5, with TRBD1 matching over 7 bases. Germline values: CDR1 LGHNA, CDR2 YNFKEQ. This CDR3 is built from 16 residues. The V segment lost 0 bases and the J segment 3 bases; nucleotides outside the gene matches: 5.

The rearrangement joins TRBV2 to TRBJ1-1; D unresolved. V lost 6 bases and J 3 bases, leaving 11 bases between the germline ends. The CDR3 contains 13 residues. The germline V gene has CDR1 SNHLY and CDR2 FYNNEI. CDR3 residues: CASRKGGYTEAFF. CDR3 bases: TGTGCCAGCAGGAAGGGAGGGTACACTGAAGCTTTCTTT.

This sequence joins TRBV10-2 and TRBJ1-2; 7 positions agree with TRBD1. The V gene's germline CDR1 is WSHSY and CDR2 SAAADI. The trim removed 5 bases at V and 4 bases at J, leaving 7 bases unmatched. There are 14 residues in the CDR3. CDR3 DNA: TGCGCCAGCAGTCAGACAGGGCTCGGCTATGGCTACACCTTC. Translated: CASSQTGLGYGYTF.

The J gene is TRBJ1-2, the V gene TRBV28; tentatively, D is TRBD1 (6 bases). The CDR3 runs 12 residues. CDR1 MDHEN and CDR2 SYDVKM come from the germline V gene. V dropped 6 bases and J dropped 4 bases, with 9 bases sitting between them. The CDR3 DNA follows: TGTGCCAGCAGGACACAGGGCTATGGCTACACCTTC. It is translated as CASRTQGYGYTF.

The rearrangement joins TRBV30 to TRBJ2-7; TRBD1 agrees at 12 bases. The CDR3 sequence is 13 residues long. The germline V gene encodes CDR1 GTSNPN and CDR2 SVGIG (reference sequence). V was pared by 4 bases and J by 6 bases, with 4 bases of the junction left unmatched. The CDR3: CAWNRDRGPEQYF. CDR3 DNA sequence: TGTGCCTGGAACCGGGACAGGGGGCCCGAGCAGTACTTC.

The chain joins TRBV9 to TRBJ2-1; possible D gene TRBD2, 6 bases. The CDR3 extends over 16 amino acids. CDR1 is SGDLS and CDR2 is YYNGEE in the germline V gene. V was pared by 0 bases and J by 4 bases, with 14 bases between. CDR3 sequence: CASSVVGASAYNEQFF. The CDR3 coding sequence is TGTGCCAGCAGCGTAGTCGGTGCTAGCGCGTACAATGAGCAGTTCTTC.

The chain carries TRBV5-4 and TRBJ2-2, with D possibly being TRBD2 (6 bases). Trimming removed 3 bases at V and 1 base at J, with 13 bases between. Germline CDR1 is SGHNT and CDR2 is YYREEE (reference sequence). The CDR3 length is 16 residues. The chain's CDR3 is CASSSTGVGNTGELFF. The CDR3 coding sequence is TGTGCCAGCAGCTCCACGGGAGTTGGGAACACCGGGGAGCTGTTTTTT.

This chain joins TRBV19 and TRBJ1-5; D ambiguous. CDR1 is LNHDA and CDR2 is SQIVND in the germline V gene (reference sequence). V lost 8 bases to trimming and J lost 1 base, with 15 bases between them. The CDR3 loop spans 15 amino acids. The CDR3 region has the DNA TGTGCCAGTCGCTCGGTGGGCGGGAGCAATCAGCCCCAGCATTTT. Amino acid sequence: CASRSVGGSNQPQHF.

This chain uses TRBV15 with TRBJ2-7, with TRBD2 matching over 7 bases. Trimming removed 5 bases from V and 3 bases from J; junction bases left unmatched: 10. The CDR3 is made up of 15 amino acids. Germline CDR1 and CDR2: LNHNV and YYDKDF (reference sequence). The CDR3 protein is CATSAGTNIGYEQYF. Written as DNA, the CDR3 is TGTGCCACCAGCGCCGGGACTAACATTGGCTACGAGCAGTACTTC. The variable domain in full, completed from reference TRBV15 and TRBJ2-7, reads DAMVIQNPRYQVTQFGKPVTLSCSQTLNHNVMYWYQQKSSQAPKLLFHYYDKDFNNEADTPDNFQSRRPNTSFCFLDIRSPGLGDTAMYLCATSAGTNIGYEQYFGPGTRLTVT.

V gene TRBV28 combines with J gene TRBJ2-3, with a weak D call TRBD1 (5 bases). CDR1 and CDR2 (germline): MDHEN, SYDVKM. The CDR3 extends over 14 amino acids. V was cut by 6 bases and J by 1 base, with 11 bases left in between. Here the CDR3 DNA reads TGTGCCAGCAGCCAAGGGGATCGCACAGATACGCAGTATTTT. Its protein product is CASSQGDRTDTQYF.

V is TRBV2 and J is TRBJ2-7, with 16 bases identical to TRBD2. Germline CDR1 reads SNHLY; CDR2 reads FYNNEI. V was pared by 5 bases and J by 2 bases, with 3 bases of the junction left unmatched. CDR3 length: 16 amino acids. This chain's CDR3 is CASSLGTSGGAYEQYF. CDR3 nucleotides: TGTGCCAGCAGTCTTGGGACTAGCGGGGGGGCCTACGAGCAGTACTTC.

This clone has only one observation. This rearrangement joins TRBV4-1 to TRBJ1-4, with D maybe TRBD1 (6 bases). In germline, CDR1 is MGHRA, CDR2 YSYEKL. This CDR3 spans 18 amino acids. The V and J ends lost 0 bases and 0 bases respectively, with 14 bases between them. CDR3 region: CASSQEDRVVATNEKLFF. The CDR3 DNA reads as TGCGCCAGCAGCCAAGAGGACAGAGTAGTTGCAACTAATGAAAAACTGTTTTTT.

The CDR3 sequence: CASRGGDRGLRSPLHF. The CDR3 region has the DNA TGTGCCAGCAGAGGAGGGGACAGGGGGCTCCGTTCACCCCTCCACTTT. This chain links TRBV28 with TRBJ1-6; 12 bases map to TRBD1. Germline V gene sequence: CDR1 MDHEN, CDR2 SYDVKM. The CDR3 length is 16 residues. The V and J ends lost 6 bases and 9 bases, in that order; junction bases with no gene match: 9.

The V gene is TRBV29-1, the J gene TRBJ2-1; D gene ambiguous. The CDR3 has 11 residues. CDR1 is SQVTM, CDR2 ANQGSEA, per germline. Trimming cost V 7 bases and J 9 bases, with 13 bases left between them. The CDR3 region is CSAPGVSEQFF. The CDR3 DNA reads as TGCAGCGCTCCCGGAGTCAGTGAGCAGTTCTTC.

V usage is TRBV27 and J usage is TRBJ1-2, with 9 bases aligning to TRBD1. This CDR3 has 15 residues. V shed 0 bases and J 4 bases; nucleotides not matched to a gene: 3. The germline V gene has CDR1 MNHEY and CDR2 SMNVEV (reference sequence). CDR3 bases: TGTGCCAGCAGTTTATCGGGGACAGGGACCTATGGCTACACCTTC. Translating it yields CASSLSGTGTYGYTF.